This T cell receptor (beta chain) derives from a study of T cells in Graves' hyperthyroidism and ophthalmopathy. Study-wide findings and caveats: A model of 13 V-J pairs discriminated ophthalmopathy from stable hyperthyroidism.

Germline assignment: CDR1 MDHEN and CDR2 SYDVKM. Trimming shortened V by 1 base and J by 0 bases, and 15 bases separated the two germline ends. There are 17 residues in the CDR3. This clonotype appeared many times. The antigen remains unidentified. The source material, RNA transcripts, was used to amplify TCR beta CDR3 regions. The HTBI set primed first-round TCR CDR3 RT-PCR. TCRdb called the multiplex PCR reads again in MiXCR, with one record for every CDR3 protein. The sample holds 300,000 to 450,000 distinct CDR3 sequences, approximately 13% seen once. V and J are TRBV28 and TRBJ1-2, with no clear D. The sequence was collected from a woman aged 60-70 years with Graves' hyperthyroidism. Sample: blood. The DNA of the CDR3 is TGTGCCAGCAGTTTATCAGGCCCTGCGAAACCTAACTATGGCTACACCTTC. It translates to CASSLSGPAKPNYGYTF.